This passage covers 19 T cell receptor beta chains from one sample sequenced in a study of metastatic and nonmetastatic thyroid tumors. Every patient underwent thyroid surgery untreated. Using MiXCR, TCRdb re-called clones from the PCR reads. The table includes some 37,000 clones, roughly half detected once. Source material: tumor tissue. The receptors originated from a male donor with papillary thyroid cancer or a benign thyroid nodule (not recorded which). Some clones in this sample may be carry-over from other donors' samples.

This chain connects TRBV6-2 or TRBV6-3 to TRBJ2-3; D gene uncertain. Germline V gene data show CDR1 as MNHEY and CDR2 as SVGEGT. The CDR3 spans 11 residues. V was pared by 6 bases and J by 4 bases, with 5 bases between. CDR3 protein: CASRRSDTQYF. The CDR3 bases are TGTGCCAGCAGGCGGTCAGATACGCAGTATTTT.

The rearrangement links TRBV30 to TRBJ2-7, with 7 bases identical to TRBD2. CDR1 is GTSNPN and CDR2 is SVGIG in the germline V gene (reference sequence). V dropped 0 bases and J dropped 2; count of bases not matched to a gene: 10. The CDR3 totals 16 residues. CDR3 in DNA: TGTGCCTGGAGTGTAGAGGGGAGGGGAGCCACCTACGAGCAGTACTTC. It specifies CAWSVEGRGATYEQYF. Full variable domain (missing parts from reference TRBV30 and TRBJ2-7): SQTIHQWPATLVQPVGSPLSLECTVEGTSNPNLYWYRQAAGRGLQLLFYSVGIGQISSEVPQNLSASRPQDRQFILSSKKLLLSDSGFYLCAWSVEGRGATYEQYFGPGTRLTVT.

This chain links TRBV9 with TRBJ1-3; 10 bases agree with TRBD1. V gave up 3 bases and J gave up 1 base; unmatched junction bases: 1. The CDR3 has 15 amino acids. Germline-derived CDR1 and CDR2 are SGDLS and YYNGEE. The chain's CDR3 is CASSEDRGSGNTIYF. CDR3 DNA: TGTGCCAGCAGCGAGGACAGGGGGTCTGGAAACACCATATATTTT.

This clone was seen only a few times. The V and J genes are TRBV28 and TRBJ2-3; the match to TRBD2 covers 7 bases. CDR1 and CDR2 from the germline V gene are MDHEN and SYDVKM. J gave up 4 bases and V 2 bases, and 9 bases lay outside the gene matches. The CDR3 is 16 residues long. CDR3 amino acids: CASSLIRGTKADTQYF. Here the CDR3 DNA reads TGTGCCAGCAGTTTAATTCGCGGGACTAAGGCAGATACGCAGTATTTT.

The rearrangement joins TRBV7-9 to TRBJ2-7; D call uncertain. The CDR3 spans 15 residues. V shed 1 base and J shed 2 bases, with 12 bases lying between them. Germline V gene sequence: CDR1 SEHNR, CDR2 FQNEAQ (reference sequence). CDR3 region: CASSLDHPTTYEQYF. In DNA, the CDR3 is TGTGCCAGCAGCTTAGACCACCCGACCACCTACGAGCAGTACTTC.

The genes are TRBV12-5 and TRBJ2-7; TRBD2 is a possible D gene (6 bases). The ends were cut back, 1 base at V and 7 bases at J, with 11 bases in the middle. This CDR3 is 13 amino acids long. Germline V gene lookup returns CDR1 LGHNT and CDR2 FRNRAP. The DNA of the CDR3 is TGTGCTAGTGGTTTGGCTTCCGGGACTGAGCAGTACTTC. It codes for CASGLASGTEQYF.

V gene TRBV18 combines with J gene TRBJ1-1; a possible D gene is TRBD1 (5 bases). CDR1 KGHSH and CDR2 LQKENI come from the germline V gene. V shed 3 bases and J shed 1 base, with 6 bases lying between them. This CDR3 is 13 amino acids long. The CDR3 spells CASSPQGNTEAFF. Written as DNA, the CDR3 is TGTGCCAGCTCACCTCAGGGGAACACTGAAGCTTTCTTT.

This clone was observed a handful of times. This chain joins TRBV6-1 and TRBJ2-5, with D possibly being TRBD2 (7 bases). In germline, CDR1 is MNHNS, CDR2 SASEGT. V was pared by 7 bases and J by 5 bases, with 17 bases between. The CDR3 length is 14 residues. CDR3: CASNGRTRGETQYF. Written as DNA, the CDR3 is TGTGCCAGCAATGGGAGGACTAGGGGGGAGACCCAGTACTTC.

The genes are TRBV5-1 and TRBJ2-7; D is perhaps TRBD1 (5 bases). CDR1 is SGHRS, CDR2 YFSETQ, per germline. Trimming removed 3 bases at V and 3 bases at J, with 16 bases between. The CDR3 covers 15 residues. The CDR3, as DNA: TGCGCCAGCAGCTCCCCAGGGTTTGTTTACTACGAGCAGTACTTC. This sequence encodes CASSSPGFVYYEQYF.

This chain uses TRBV4-1 with TRBJ1-2; 7 positions match TRBD1. V shed 2 bases, J shed 8 bases, and the junction held 5 bases outside the gene matches. This CDR3 has 13 amino acids. Germline-derived CDR1 and CDR2 are MGHRA and YSYEKL. CDR3 region: CASSQRTGSGYTF. CDR3 nucleotide sequence: TGCGCCAGCAGCCAACGGACAGGCAGCGGCTACACCTTC.

The chain uses TRBV7-9 and TRBJ2-1; TRBD1 is a possible D gene (6 bases). V lost 4 bases, J lost 7 bases, and 14 bases lay in between. CDR3 length: 14 residues. Germline loops: CDR1 SEHNR, CDR2 FQNEAQ (reference sequence). The CDR3 DNA follows: TGTGCCAGCAGCTCCACGACAGGTTTTAATGAGCAGTTCTTC. Protein sequence: CASSSTTGFNEQFF.

This CDR3 reads CASSASGGKPNEQFF. The CDR3 DNA reads TGCGCCAGCAGTGCTAGCGGGGGGAAACCCAATGAGCAGTTCTTC. The chain joins TRBV10-1 to TRBJ2-1; 11 positions agree with TRBD2. Germline-derived CDR1 and CDR2 are WNHNN and SYGVQD (reference sequence). The CDR3 totals 15 residues. Germline trimming cut 4 bases from V and 6 bases from J; bases unmatched to any gene: 5.

In this sample, this clone turned up a few times. This chain connects TRBV24-1 to TRBJ1-5; D perhaps matches TRBD1 (5 bases). The germline V and J ends were trimmed by 2 bases and 9 bases, with 13 bases remaining between them. The CDR3 totals 14 residues. CDR1 is KGHDR, CDR2 SFDVKD, per germline. CDR3 protein: CATSDSGDLRPQHF. The CDR3 DNA reads as TGTGCCACCAGTGATTCGGGGGACCTGAGGCCCCAGCATTTT.

Only a few counts were recorded for this clone. The V and J genes are TRBV9 and TRBJ2-7, with D perhaps matching TRBD1 (6 bases). V was clipped by 0 bases and J by 7 bases, with 14 bases between them. There are 14 residues in the CDR3. Germline loops: CDR1 SGDLS, CDR2 YYNGEE. The CDR3 coding sequence is TGTGCCAGCAGCGTAGAGCAGGGGCCTCGAGAGCAGTACTTC. This codes for CASSVEQGPREQYF.

J is TRBJ2-5 and V is TRBV19; 10 positions agree with TRBD1. Germline V gene data show CDR1 as LNHDA and CDR2 as SQIVND (reference sequence). V trimming: 4 bases; J trimming: 5 bases; junction bases outside the gene matches: 7. The CDR3 covers 15 residues. CDR3: CASSKSTGGGETQYF. DNA of the CDR3: TGTGCCAGTAGTAAATCGACAGGGGGCGGTGAGACCCAGTACTTC. Combining the CDR3 with reference TRBV19 and TRBJ2-5 gives the whole variable domain DGGITQSPKYLFRKEGQNVTLSCEQNLNHDAMYWYRQDPGQGLRLIYYSQIVNDFQKGDIAEGYSVSREKKESFPLTVTSAQKNPTAFYLCASSKSTGGGETQYFGPGTRLLVL.

The genes are TRBV6-1 and TRBJ2-7; tentatively, D is TRBD1 or TRBD2 (5 bases each). V shed 6 bases and J shed 1 base, with 19 bases lying between them. Per germline, CDR1 MNHNS and CDR2 SASEGT. The length of the CDR3 is 16 residues. CDR3 sequence: CASRRGNRWASYEQYF. DNA for the CDR3: TGTGCCAGCAGGAGGGGCAACCGGTGGGCTTCCTACGAGCAGTACTTC.

CDR3 residues: CASSLGQGPYEQYF. The CDR3 region has the DNA TGTGCCAGCAGTTTAGGTCAGGGGCCATACGAGCAGTACTTC. V and J are TRBV12-3 or TRBV12-4 and TRBJ2-7, with D perhaps TRBD1 (6 bases). The CDR3 totals 14 residues. V lost 1 base and J lost 4, with 11 bases in between.

The chain combines TRBV20-1 with TRBJ2-5, with D possibly TRBD1 on 6 matching bases. This CDR3 spans 15 amino acids. Deletions cut 0 bases from V and 4 bases from J, with 15 bases between. Per the germline V gene, CDR1 is DFQATT and CDR2 is SNEGSKA (reference sequence). The CDR3 region has the DNA TGCAGTGCTAGAGATTTGTATCAGGGGATAGAGACCCAGTACTTC. Its protein is CSARDLYQGIETQYF.

This sequence joins TRBV12-3 or TRBV12-4 and TRBJ2-7, with D perhaps matching TRBD2 (5 bases). This CDR3 has 13 residues. Trimming shortened V by 3 bases and J by 1 base, and 7 bases separated the two germline ends. The CDR3 region has the DNA TGTGCCAGCAGTTTGGGCGGGTCCTACGAGCAGTACTTC. Translated: CASSLGGSYEQYF.